A single sample gave rise to the 30 T cell receptor beta chains below, sequenced in a study of T-cell memory formation after mild COVID-19. Via MiXCR, TCRdb re-called the 5' RACE reads, giving one row per CDR3 protein. This sample has 190,000 or so distinct CDR3 sequences, with about 20% found just once. The sequenced sample was PBMCs or a T cell subset sorted from them (not recorded which). Every receptor here comes from an adult woman who had mild COVID-19 (a few samples of this study predate the infection). Cell type and time point are not known.

Written as DNA, the CDR3 is TGTGCCAGCAGCTTAGTCGAGACTAGGGCTCCGAATGAGCAGTTCTTC. It encodes CASSLVETRAPNEQFF. This chain links TRBV11-2 with TRBJ2-1; tentatively, D is TRBD2 (6 bases). The CDR3 consists of 16 residues. From germline, CDR1 is SGHAT and CDR2 FQNNGV. Trimming removed 1 base from V and 7 bases from J, with 17 bases in between.

This clonotype was found a few times. This chain links TRBV30 with TRBJ2-2; no reliable D call. With 1 base removed from V and 6 bases from J, the gap between germline ends came to 9 bases. The CDR3 is 13 amino acids. Germline CDR1 GTSNPN, CDR2 SVGIG (reference sequence). The CDR3 reads CAWSAWGSGELFF. CDR3 nucleotide sequence: TGTGCCTGGAGTGCCTGGGGATCCGGGGAGCTGTTTTTT.

This clonotype was seen a single time. The V and J genes are TRBV27 and TRBJ2-2; D is possibly TRBD1 or TRBD2 (5 bases each). Germline CDR1 and CDR2: MNHEY and SMNVEV (reference sequence). The CDR3 has 17 residues. Trimming shortened V by 5 bases and J by 1 base, and 17 bases separated the two germline ends. The CDR3 DNA sequence: TGTGCCAGCAGTCCATCCGGGACCACTTGGAACACCGGGGAGCTGTTTTTT. Translation: CASSPSGTTWNTGELFF.

This clonotype was seen only a few times. The chain combines TRBV11-2 with TRBJ1-1; D ambiguous. CDR1 SGHAT and CDR2 FQNNGV come from the germline V gene. CDR3 length equals 16 residues. V lost 2 bases and J 1 base, leaving 14 bases between the germline ends. The CDR3 nucleotides read TGTGCCAGCAGCTTACTCGCAGAAACACAGAACACTGAAGCTTTCTTT. This sequence encodes CASSLLAETQNTEAFF.

This clonotype was found many times. The V and J genes are TRBV15 and TRBJ1-6; no firm D call. This CDR3 region has 15 residues. The germline V gene has CDR1 LNHNV and CDR2 YYDKDF (reference sequence). V shed 0 bases and J shed 10 bases, with 13 bases lying between them. CDR3 sequence reads: CATSRDGEGRSPLHF. Here the CDR3 DNA reads TGTGCCACCAGCAGAGATGGGGAGGGCAGGTCACCCCTCCACTTT.

A few counts support this clonotype. V gene TRBV7-9 combines with J gene TRBJ2-3, with a tentative D call TRBD1 (6 bases). The germline V gene encodes CDR1 SEHNR and CDR2 FQNEAQ (reference sequence). The CDR3 covers 15 residues. Trimming shortened V by 1 base and J by 3 bases, and 11 bases separated the two germline ends. Here the CDR3 DNA reads TGTGCCAGCAGCTTAGTCCTCCAGGGGACAGATACGCAGTATTTT. This sequence encodes CASSLVLQGTDTQYF.

The gene calls are TRBV4-2 and TRBJ1-1; D remains ambiguous. CDR1 is LGHNA, CDR2 YNFKEQ, per germline. The V end was cut by 0 bases, the J end by 6 bases, with 11 bases between. This CDR3 region has 14 residues. This chain's CDR3 is CASSQDLEEAEAFF. The CDR3 coding sequence is TGTGCCAGCAGCCAAGATCTTGAGGAGGCTGAAGCTTTCTTT.

V and J are TRBV5-4 and TRBJ1-1; possibly TRBD1 for D (6 bases). Deletions cut 0 bases from V and 4 bases from J, with 19 bases between. The CDR3 is 17 residues long. Per the germline V gene, CDR1 is SGHNT and CDR2 is YYREEE (reference sequence). The CDR3 sequence: CASSLVGGGGLSTEAFF. The CDR3 region has the DNA TGTGCCAGCAGCTTGGTGGGTGGTGGGGGCCTAAGCACTGAAGCTTTCTTT.

V is TRBV4-1 and J is TRBJ1-3; D is undetermined. V lost 0 bases and J 2 bases, leaving 14 bases between the germline ends. The germline CDR1 and CDR2 sequences are MGHRA and YSYEKL. This CDR3 contains 17 residues. For the CDR3, the DNA is TGCGCCAGCAGCCAAGATATTATCGGGGTACCTGGAAACACCATATATTTT. Protein sequence: CASSQDIIGVPGNTIYF.

This clonotype appeared a few times. The chain links TRBV7-9 to TRBJ2-5, with D perhaps TRBD2 (5 bases). Trimming stripped 5 bases from V and 2 bases from J, with 9 bases between. Germline CDR1 is SEHNR and CDR2 is FQNEAQ (reference sequence). This CDR3 comprises 13 residues. Here the CDR3 DNA reads TGTGCCAGCAGCGACGGACTTCAAGAGACCCAGTACTTC. Residues: CASSDGLQETQYF.

Only a few counts were recorded for this clonotype. The chain joins TRBV6-6 to TRBJ2-1; 10 bases align to TRBD2. The germline gives CDR1 MNHNY, CDR2 SVGAGI (reference sequence). After removal of 7 bases from V and 6 bases from J, the junction contained 24 bases not matched to a gene. The length of the CDR3 is 20 residues. The CDR3 protein is CASTRSVAGGGNWDRNEQFF. The CDR3 DNA is TGTGCCAGCACCAGATCCGTAGCGGGAGGAGGGAATTGGGACCGCAATGAGCAGTTCTTC.

This clonotype has a handful of counts. This chain links TRBV11-2 with TRBJ1-4, with D hard to call. V lost 1 base and J lost 4, with 4 bases in between. Germline-derived CDR1 and CDR2 are SGHAT and FQNNGV. This CDR3 comprises 13 residues. The CDR3 DNA reads TGTGCCAGCAGCTTAGCTTTTAATGAAAAACTGTTTTTT. It translates to CASSLAFNEKLFF.

The sample holds many counts of this clonotype. This sequence joins TRBV12-3 or TRBV12-4 and TRBJ2-7, with TRBD1 matching over 9 bases. The CDR3 runs 13 residues. V shed 6 bases, J shed 3 bases, and the junction held 3 bases outside the gene matches. The CDR3 nucleotides read TGTGCCAGCAGCCCGGGACAGGGCTACGAGCAGTACTTC. It translates to CASSPGQGYEQYF.

The genes are TRBV27 and TRBJ2-7; 9 bases are shared with TRBD2. The length of the CDR3 is 15 residues. V lost 6 bases and J lost 3; bases outside the gene matches: 9. CDR1 and CDR2 from the germline V gene are MNHEY and SMNVEV (reference sequence). As DNA, the CDR3 is TGTGCCAGCAGCTCTTTACTAGCGGGTTACTACGAGCAGTACTTC. Its translation is CASSSLLAGYYEQYF.

The genes are TRBV6-2 or TRBV6-3 and TRBJ2-5; possible D gene TRBD2, 5 bases. The CDR3 has 14 amino acids. Germline V gene data show CDR1 as MNHEY and CDR2 as SVGEGT. V lost 0 bases and J lost 5, with 10 bases in between. CDR3 sequence reads: CASSYSLERETQYF. In DNA, the CDR3 is TGTGCCAGCAGTTACTCCTTGGAGCGGGAGACCCAGTACTTC.

J is TRBJ1-4 and V is TRBV29-1; D call uncertain. Trimming left V 6 bases short and J 2 bases short, with 22 bases between. CDR3 size: 17 residues. The V gene's germline CDR1 is SQVTM and CDR2 ANQGSEA. The CDR3: CSVWGSPTHGTNEKLFF. DNA of the CDR3: TGCAGCGTCTGGGGAAGTCCCACCCACGGGACTAATGAAAAACTGTTTTTT.

This chain uses TRBV14 with TRBJ1-1; D remains unclear. The V gene's germline CDR1 is SGHDN and CDR2 FVKESK. The CDR3 consists of 12 residues. V lost 0 bases and J lost 8, with 7 bases in between. CDR3 region: CASSQDGPEAFF. The CDR3 coding sequence is TGTGCCAGCAGCCAAGATGGACCGGAAGCTTTCTTT.

The chain joins TRBV7-8 to TRBJ2-3, with 7 positions matching TRBD1. J lost 2 bases, V lost 4 bases, and 9 bases had no gene match. The V gene's germline CDR1 is SGHVS and CDR2 FQNEAQ. The CDR3 runs 16 residues. The CDR3 reads CASSSAWTGTTDTQYF. In nucleotides, the CDR3 is TGTGCCAGCAGCTCCGCGTGGACAGGTACCACAGATACGCAGTATTTT.

CDR3 bases: TGTGCCAGCAATAAGATCGGGGACTCCTACGAGCAGTACTTC. Translating gives CASNKIGDSYEQYF. The chain employs TRBV6-1 and TRBJ2-7; maybe TRBD2 (5 bases). The CDR3 runs 14 residues. The germline gives CDR1 MNHNS, CDR2 SASEGT. V was trimmed by 7 bases and J by 0 bases, leaving 13 bases between them.

This clonotype has only a few counts. V and J are TRBV10-3 and TRBJ2-2; D not resolved. This CDR3 contains 15 residues. V dropped 3 bases and J dropped 1 base, with 9 bases sitting between them. Germline assignment: CDR1 ENHRY and CDR2 SYGVKD. CDR3 nucleotide sequence: TGTGCCATCAGTGAAGGCCAGCGGAACACCGGGGAGCTGTTTTTT. It codes for CAISEGQRNTGELFF.

The rearrangement links TRBV9 to TRBJ2-2; TRBD2 is a possible D gene (6 bases). The CDR3 consists of 13 residues. CDR1 and CDR2 from the germline V gene are SGDLS and YYNGEE. Trimming pared 4 bases from V and 8 bases from J, leaving 12 bases between. The CDR3 loop is CASSPLATGELFF. The CDR3 nucleotides read TGTGCCAGCAGCCCTCTAGCGACAGGGGAGCTGTTTTTT.

The chain joins TRBV2 to TRBJ2-4; D possibly uses TRBD1 or TRBD2 (5 bases each). V was shortened by 4 bases and J by 3 bases, with 16 bases between the two germline ends. Germline V gene data show CDR1 as SNHLY and CDR2 as FYNNEI. CDR3 length: 16 amino acids. The CDR3 DNA reads TGTGCCAGCAGTGGACCCCTGGGGGATGTCAAAAACATTCAGTACTTC. It translates to CASSGPLGDVKNIQYF.

The chain links TRBV6-1 to TRBJ2-1; 11 nucleotides line up with TRBD1. V lost 4 bases, J lost 6 bases, and 8 bases stayed unmatched. This CDR3 contains 16 residues. Germline V gives CDR1 MNHNS, CDR2 SASEGT. The CDR3 DNA sequence: TGTGCCAGCAGTGTCCCCCCCGGGACAGGGGGCAATGAGCAGTTCTTC. Its protein is CASSVPPGTGGNEQFF.

This clonotype was observed a handful of times. The chain uses TRBV5-1 and TRBJ2-7; tentatively, D is TRBD2 (5 bases). This CDR3 region has 14 residues. Germline assignment: CDR1 SGHRS and CDR2 YFSETQ. V was cut by 3 bases and J by 5 bases, with 15 bases left in between. CDR3 DNA sequence: TGCGCCAGCAGCTCAACTAGTCCCCTGGACGAGCAGTACTTC. Translating it yields CASSSTSPLDEQYF.

The CDR3 here is CSVGQVAGAFGNTIYF. CDR3 nucleotide sequence: TGCAGCGTTGGTCAAGTAGCAGGCGCCTTTGGAAACACCATATATTTT. The chain has TRBV29-1 and TRBJ1-3; D ambiguous. V was trimmed by 4 bases and J by 3 bases, leaving 19 bases between them. Per the germline V gene, CDR1 is SQVTM and CDR2 is ANQGSEA. This CDR3 spans 16 amino acids. The complete variable domain, with remaining parts taken from reference TRBV29-1 and TRBJ1-3, reads SAVISQKPSRDICQRGTSLTIQCQVDSQVTMMFWYRQQPGQSLTLIATANQGSEATYESGFVIDKFPISRPNLTFSTLTVSNMSPEDSSIYLCSVGQVAGAFGNTIYFGEGSWLTVV.

This clonotype was seen more than once but under ten times. The V gene is TRBV12-3 or TRBV12-4, the J gene TRBJ2-2; 8 bases fit TRBD2. J gave up 0 bases and V 6 bases, and 3 bases lay outside the gene matches. CDR3 length: 15 residues. CDR3 coding DNA: TGTGCCAGCAGGGGAGCGGGAGCGAACACCGGGGAGCTGTTTTTT. Residues: CASRGAGANTGELFF.

In its sample, this clonotype was seen a few times. The rearrangement uses TRBV7-2 and TRBJ2-7; TRBD2 matches 10 bases. V was clipped by 3 bases and J by 5 bases; unmatched bases: 4. The CDR3 totals 14 residues. Germline CDR1 and CDR2: SGHTA and FQGNSA. DNA for the CDR3: TGTGCCAGCAGCTTCTCACTAGCGGGAAACGAGCAGTACTTC. Its protein product is CASSFSLAGNEQYF.

This clonotype came up a few times. The chain uses TRBV11-2 and TRBJ1-6; D may be TRBD1 (5 bases). V gave up 5 bases and J gave up 9 bases, with 23 bases separating them. The CDR3 runs to 17 residues. CDR1 is SGHAT, CDR2 FQNNGV, per germline. The CDR3 loop is CASSRTQEIRDGSPLHF. The CDR3 nucleotides are TGTGCCAGCAGCCGAACACAGGAAATACGGGATGGTTCACCCCTCCACTTT.

This rearrangement joins TRBV24-1 to TRBJ2-1; D remains ambiguous. Per the germline V gene, CDR1 is KGHDR and CDR2 is SFDVKD. This CDR3 region has 12 residues. The V end was cut by 10 bases, the J end by 3 bases, with 9 bases between. Here the CDR3 reads CATMDRYNEQFF. For the CDR3, the DNA is TGTGCCACGATGGACCGCTACAATGAGCAGTTCTTC.

A few counts support this clonotype. The V gene is TRBV6-4, the J gene TRBJ2-1, with 7 positions matching TRBD2. Trimming at V came to 5 bases and at J to 7 bases, leaving 11 bases not matched to a gene. The germline V gene encodes CDR1 MRHNA and CDR2 SNTAGT. CDR3 length equals 15 residues. The CDR3 bases are TGTGCCAGCAGTTCTCGCGGGAGTCCTTCAAATGAGCAGTTCTTC. The encoded protein is CASSSRGSPSNEQFF.